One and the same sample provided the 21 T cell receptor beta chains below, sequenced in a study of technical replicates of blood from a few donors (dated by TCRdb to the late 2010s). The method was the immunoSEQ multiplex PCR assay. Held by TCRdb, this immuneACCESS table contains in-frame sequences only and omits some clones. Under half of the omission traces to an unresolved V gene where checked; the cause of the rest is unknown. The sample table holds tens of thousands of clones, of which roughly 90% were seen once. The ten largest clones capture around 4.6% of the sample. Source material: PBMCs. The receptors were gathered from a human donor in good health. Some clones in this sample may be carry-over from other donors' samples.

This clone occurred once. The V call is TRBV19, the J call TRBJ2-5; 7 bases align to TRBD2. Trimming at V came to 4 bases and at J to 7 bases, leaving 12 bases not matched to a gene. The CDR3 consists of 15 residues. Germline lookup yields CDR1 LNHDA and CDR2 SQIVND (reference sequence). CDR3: CASSTTNTERGTQYF. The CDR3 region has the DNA TGTGCCAGTAGTACCACAAATACTGAGCGGGGGACCCAGTACTTC.

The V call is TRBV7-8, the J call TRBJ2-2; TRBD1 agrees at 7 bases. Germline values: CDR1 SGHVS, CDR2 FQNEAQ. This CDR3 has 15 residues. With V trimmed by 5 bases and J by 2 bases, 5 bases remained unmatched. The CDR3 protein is CASSLGTVNTGELFF. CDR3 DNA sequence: TGTGCCAGCAGCCTCGGGACAGTCAACACCGGGGAGCTGTTTTTT.

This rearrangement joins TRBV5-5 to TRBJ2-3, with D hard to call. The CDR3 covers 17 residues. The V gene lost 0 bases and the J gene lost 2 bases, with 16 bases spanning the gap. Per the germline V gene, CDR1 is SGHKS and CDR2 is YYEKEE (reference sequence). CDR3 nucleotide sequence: TGTGCCAGCAGCTTGGAACGGTCGTGGGCCACCACAGATACGCAGTATTTT. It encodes CASSLERSWATTDTQYF.

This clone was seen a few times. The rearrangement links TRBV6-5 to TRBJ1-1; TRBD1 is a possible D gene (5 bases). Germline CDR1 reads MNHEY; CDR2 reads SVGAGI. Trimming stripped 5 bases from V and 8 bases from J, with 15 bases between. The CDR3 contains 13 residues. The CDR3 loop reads CASSLAGTLEAFF. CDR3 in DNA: TGTGCCAGCAGTCTAGCCGGGACTCTGGAAGCTTTCTTT.

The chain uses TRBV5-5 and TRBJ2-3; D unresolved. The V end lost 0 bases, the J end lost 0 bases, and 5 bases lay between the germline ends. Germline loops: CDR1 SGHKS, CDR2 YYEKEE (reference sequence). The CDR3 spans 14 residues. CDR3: CASSLAVSTDTQYF. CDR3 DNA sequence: TGTGCCAGCAGCTTGGCCGTGAGCACAGATACGCAGTATTTT. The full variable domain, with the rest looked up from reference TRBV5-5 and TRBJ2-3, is DAGVTQSPTHLIKTRGQQVTLRCSPISGHKSVSWYQQVLGQGPQFIFQYYEKEERGRGNFPDRFSARQFPNYSSELNVNALLLGDSALYLCASSLAVSTDTQYFGPGTRLTVL.

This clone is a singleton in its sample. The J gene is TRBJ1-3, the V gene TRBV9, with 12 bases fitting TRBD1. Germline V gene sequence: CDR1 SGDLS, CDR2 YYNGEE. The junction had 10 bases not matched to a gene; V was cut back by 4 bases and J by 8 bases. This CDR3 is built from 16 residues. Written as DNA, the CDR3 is TGTGCCAGCAGCCCCCGCCAGGGACAGGGGGCCGACACCATATATTTT. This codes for CASSPRQGQGADTIYF. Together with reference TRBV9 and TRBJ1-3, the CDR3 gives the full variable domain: DSGVTQTPKHLITATGQRVTLRCSPRSGDLSVYWYQQSLDQGLQFLIQYYNGEERAKGNILERFSAQQFPDLHSELNLSSLELGDSALYFCASSPRQGQGADTIYFGEGSWLTVV.

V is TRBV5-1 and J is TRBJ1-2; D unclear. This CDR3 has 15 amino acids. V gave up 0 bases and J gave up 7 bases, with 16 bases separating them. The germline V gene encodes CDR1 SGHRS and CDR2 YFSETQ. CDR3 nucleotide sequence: TGCGCCAGCAGCTTGGTCGTGGCACCCGGCGGTGGCTACACCTTC. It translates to CASSLVVAPGGGYTF.

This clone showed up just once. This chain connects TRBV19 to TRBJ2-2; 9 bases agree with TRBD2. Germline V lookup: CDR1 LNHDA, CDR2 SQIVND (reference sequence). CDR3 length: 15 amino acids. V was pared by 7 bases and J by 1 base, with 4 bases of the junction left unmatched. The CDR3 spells CASTSSGKNTGELFF. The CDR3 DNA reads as TGTGCCAGTACTTCTAGCGGGAAGAACACCGGGGAGCTGTTTTTT.

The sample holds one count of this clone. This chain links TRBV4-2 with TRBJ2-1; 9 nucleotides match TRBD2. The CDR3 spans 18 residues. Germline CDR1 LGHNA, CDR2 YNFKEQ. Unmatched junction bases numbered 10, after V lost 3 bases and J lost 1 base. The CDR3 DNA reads TGTGCCAGCAGCCATCGCGCGGGAGGGCCGGGATCCTACAATGAGCAGTTCTTC. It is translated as CASSHRAGGPGSYNEQFF.

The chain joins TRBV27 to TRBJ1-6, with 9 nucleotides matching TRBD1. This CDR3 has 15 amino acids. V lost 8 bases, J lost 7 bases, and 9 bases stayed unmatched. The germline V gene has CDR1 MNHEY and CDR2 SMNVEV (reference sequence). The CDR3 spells CASRTGVRGNSPLHF. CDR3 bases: TGTGCCAGCCGGACAGGGGTTCGGGGCAATTCACCCCTCCACTTT.

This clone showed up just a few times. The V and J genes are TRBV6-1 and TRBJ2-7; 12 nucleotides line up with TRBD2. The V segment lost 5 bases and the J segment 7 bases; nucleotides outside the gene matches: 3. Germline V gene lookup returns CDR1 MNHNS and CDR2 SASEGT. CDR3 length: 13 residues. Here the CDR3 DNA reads TGTGCCAGCAGTAGACTAGCGGGGGAGGAGCAGTACTTC. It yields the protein CASSRLAGEEQYF.

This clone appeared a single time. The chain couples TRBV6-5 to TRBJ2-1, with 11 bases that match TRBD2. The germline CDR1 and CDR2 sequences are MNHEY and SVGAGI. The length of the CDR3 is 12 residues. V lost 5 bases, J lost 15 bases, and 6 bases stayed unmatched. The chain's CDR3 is CASSGTSGLGFF. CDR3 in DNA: TGTGCCAGCAGTGGGACTAGCGGTTTGGGGTTCTTC.

The chain's CDR3 is CASSQVNGRAADTQYF. CDR3 DNA: TGCGCCAGCAGCCAAGTAAACGGGAGGGCGGCAGATACGCAGTATTTT. The gene calls are TRBV4-3 and TRBJ2-3, with 8 nucleotides matching TRBD2. Germline V lookup: CDR1 LGHNA, CDR2 YSLEER. V gave up 1 base and J gave up 4 bases; unmatched junction bases: 7. This CDR3 has 16 residues.

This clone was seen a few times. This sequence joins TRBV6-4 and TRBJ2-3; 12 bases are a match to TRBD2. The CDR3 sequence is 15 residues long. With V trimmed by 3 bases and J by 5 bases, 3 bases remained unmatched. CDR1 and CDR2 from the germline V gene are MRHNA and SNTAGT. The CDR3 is CASSELAGGVDTQYF. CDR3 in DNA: TGTGCCAGCAGTGAACTAGCGGGGGGCGTAGATACGCAGTATTTT.

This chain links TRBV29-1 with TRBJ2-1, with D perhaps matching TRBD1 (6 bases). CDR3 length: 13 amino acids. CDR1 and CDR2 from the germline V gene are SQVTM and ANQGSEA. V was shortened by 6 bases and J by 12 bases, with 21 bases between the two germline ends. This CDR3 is CSVTVDRTLGQFF. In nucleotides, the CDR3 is TGCAGCGTAACCGTTGACAGGACACTGGGGCAGTTCTTC.

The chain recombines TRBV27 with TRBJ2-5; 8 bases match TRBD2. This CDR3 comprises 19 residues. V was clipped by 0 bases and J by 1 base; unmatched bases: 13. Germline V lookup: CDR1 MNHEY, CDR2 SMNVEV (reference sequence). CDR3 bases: TGTGCCAGCAGTTTATCTCGGTCTCGGCGGGGGGTGACCCAAGAGACCCAGTACTTC. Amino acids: CASSLSRSRRGVTQETQYF.

CDR3 nucleotide sequence: TGTGCCAGCAGCCTCCGGGAGCACAATGAGCAGTTCTTC. Protein: CASSLREHNEQFF. V and J are TRBV27 and TRBJ2-1; weak D call: TRBD2 (6 bases). This CDR3 has 13 residues. V lost 6 bases, J lost 5 bases, and 11 bases lay in between. Germline V gene data show CDR1 as MNHEY and CDR2 as SMNVEV (reference sequence).

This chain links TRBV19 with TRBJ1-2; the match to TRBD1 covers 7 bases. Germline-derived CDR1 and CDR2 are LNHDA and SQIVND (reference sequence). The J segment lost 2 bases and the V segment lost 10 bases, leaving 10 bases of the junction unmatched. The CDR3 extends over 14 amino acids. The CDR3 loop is CATTKGTENYGYTF. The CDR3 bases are TGTGCCACCACAAAAGGGACAGAAAACTATGGCTACACCTTC. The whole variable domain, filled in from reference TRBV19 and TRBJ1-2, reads DGGITQSPKYLFRKEGQNVTLSCEQNLNHDAMYWYRQDPGQGLRLIYYSQIVNDFQKGDIAEGYSVSREKKESFPLTVTSAQKNPTAFYLCATTKGTENYGYTFGSGTRLTVV.

In DNA form, the CDR3 reads TGTGCCAGCAGTTCACGGGACATACACGAGCAGTACTTC. Its translation: CASSSRDIHEQYF. The rearrangement links TRBV25-1 to TRBJ2-7; D possibly corresponds to TRBD1 (6 bases). V lost 5 bases and J 5 bases, leaving 13 bases between the germline ends. The CDR3 is made up of 13 amino acids. From germline, CDR1 is MGHDK and CDR2 SYGVNS.

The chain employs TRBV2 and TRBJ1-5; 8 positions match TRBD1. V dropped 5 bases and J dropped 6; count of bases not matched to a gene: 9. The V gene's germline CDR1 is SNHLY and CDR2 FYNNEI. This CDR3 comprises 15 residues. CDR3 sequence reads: CASSPQGALGQPQHF. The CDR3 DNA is TGTGCCAGCAGTCCGCAGGGGGCGTTAGGTCAGCCCCAGCATTTT.

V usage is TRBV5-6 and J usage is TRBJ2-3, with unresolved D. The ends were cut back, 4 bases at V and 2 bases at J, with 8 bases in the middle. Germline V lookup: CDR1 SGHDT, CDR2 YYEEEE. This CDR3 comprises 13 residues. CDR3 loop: CASSPRYTDTQYF. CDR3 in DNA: TGTGCCAGCAGCCCCCGGTACACAGATACGCAGTATTTT.